This is a list of T cell receptor beta chains from one sample in a study of T cell responses to AZD1222 COVID-19 vaccine. Profiled with immunoSEQ multiplex PCR; TCRdb holds only in-frame clones, not every one. The sample contains roughly 80,000 clones, 90% of which appear only once. The sample was peripheral blood, taken 28 days after the second AZD1222 dose. These receptors all stem from an adult who received the AZD1222 COVID-19 vaccine. Each CDR3 is given with its conserved first and last residue. A D gene is named only where the DNA matches it firmly. Only part of the rows carry a size: once, few, many, or a class if the clone is expanded.

v_gene: TRBV28; d_gene: TRBD1; abundance: -; j_gene: TRBJ1-1; CDR3aa: CASSLGTGEAFF; CDR3nt: TGTGCCAGCAGCCTAGGGACAGGGGAAGCTTTCTTT
v_gene: TRBV11-3; d_gene: TRBD2; abundance: -; j_gene: TRBJ2-1; CDR3aa: CASSLGLAGNSEQFF; CDR3nt: TGTGCCAGCAGCTTAGGTCTAGCGGGCAACAGTGAGCAGTTCTTC
v_gene: TRBV27; d_gene: -; abundance: -; j_gene: TRBJ2-5; CDR3aa: CASSFKETQYF; CDR3nt: TGTGCCAGCAGTTTTAAGGAGACCCAGTACTTC
v_gene: TRBV4-3; d_gene: TRBD1; abundance: -; j_gene: TRBJ1-5; CDR3aa: CASSPQQMTGGNQPQHF; CDR3nt: TGCGCCAGCAGCCCGCAACAAATGACAGGGGGCAATCAGCCCCAGCATTTT
v_gene: TRBV4-3; d_gene: -; abundance: -; j_gene: TRBJ1-4; CDR3aa: CASSRSLGPNEKLFF; CDR3nt: TGCGCCAGCAGCCGAAGCCTTGGTCCTAATGAAAAACTGTTTTTT
v_gene: TRBV6-2/TRBV6-3; d_gene: TRBD1; abundance: -; j_gene: TRBJ2-3; CDR3aa: CASSYSRQGSADTQYF; CDR3nt: TGTGCCAGCAGTTACTCCCGACAGGGCAGCGCAGATACGCAGTATTTT
v_gene: TRBV10-3; d_gene: TRBD2; abundance: -; j_gene: TRBJ2-3; CDR3aa: CAISNFAGGRDTDTQYF; CDR3nt: TGTGCCATCTCTAACTTCGCGGGGGGGCGCGACACAGATACGCAGTATTTT
v_gene: TRBV11-3; d_gene: TRBD1; abundance: -; j_gene: TRBJ1-6; CDR3aa: CASTQFRRGPGYNSPLHF; CDR3nt: TGTGCCAGCACCCAATTTCGAAGGGGGCCCGGCTATAATTCACCCCTCCACTTT
v_gene: TRBV6-2/TRBV6-3; d_gene: -; abundance: -; j_gene: TRBJ2-2; CDR3aa: CASSRTAGPGELFF; CDR3nt: TGTGCCAGCAGTCGGACTGCGGGGCCCGGGGAGCTGTTTTTT
v_gene: TRBV3-1/TRBV3-2; d_gene: TRBD1; abundance: once; j_gene: TRBJ1-1; CDR3aa: CASSPSGTGTNTEAFF; CDR3nt: TGTGCCAGCAGCCCTTCCGGGACAGGGACGAACACTGAAGCTTTCTTT
v_gene: TRBV30; d_gene: -; abundance: -; j_gene: TRBJ1-6; CDR3aa: CAWSVGWGNSPLHF; CDR3nt: TGTGCCTGGAGTGTAGGGTGGGGTAATTCACCCCTCCACTTT
v_gene: TRBV11-3; d_gene: TRBD2; abundance: -; j_gene: TRBJ2-7; CDR3aa: CASSSRVGGNSYEQYF; CDR3nt: TGTGCCAGCAGCTCCCGAGTCGGGGGGAACTCCTACGAGCAGTACTTC
v_gene: TRBV28; d_gene: TRBD1; abundance: -; j_gene: TRBJ2-5; CDR3aa: CASSPRQGAETQYF; CDR3nt: TGTGCCAGCAGTCCCCGACAGGGGGCAGAGACCCAGTACTTC
v_gene: TRBV28; d_gene: -; abundance: few; j_gene: TRBJ2-7; CDR3aa: CASSEDRYEQYF; CDR3nt: TGTGCCAGCAGCGAGGACCGCTACGAGCAGTACTTC
v_gene: TRBV4-3; d_gene: -; abundance: once; j_gene: TRBJ1-4; CDR3aa: CASSRNQGNEKLFF; CDR3nt: TGCGCCAGCAGCCGGAACCAGGGGAATGAAAAACTGTTTTTT
v_gene: TRBV5-6; d_gene: -; abundance: -; j_gene: TRBJ2-5; CDR3aa: CASSPGQRLQETQYF; CDR3nt: TGTGCCAGCAGCCCCGGACAGAGGCTACAAGAGACCCAGTACTTC
v_gene: TRBV7-2; d_gene: -; abundance: -; j_gene: TRBJ1-1; CDR3aa: CASSSPFNLTEAFF; CDR3nt: TGTGCCAGCAGCTCCCCCTTCAACCTCACTGAAGCTTTCTTT
v_gene: TRBV2; d_gene: -; abundance: few; j_gene: TRBJ1-1; CDR3aa: CASSRILQGEAFF; CDR3nt: TGTGCCAGCAGTCGAATCCTCCAAGGCGAAGCTTTCTTT
v_gene: TRBV11-2; d_gene: TRBD2; abundance: -; j_gene: TRBJ2-1; CDR3aa: CASSSAAGGRYNEQFF; CDR3nt: TGTGCCAGCAGTTCCGCAGCGGGGGGGCGGTACAATGAGCAGTTCTTC
v_gene: TRBV10-3; d_gene: -; abundance: once; j_gene: TRBJ1-2; CDR3aa: CAISVLGLSMSGYTF; CDR3nt: TGTGCCATCAGTGTCTTAGGGTTGAGTATGAGTGGCTACACCTTC
v_gene: TRBV28; d_gene: -; abundance: -; j_gene: TRBJ2-1; CDR3aa: CASTLSGVGPDDEQFF; CDR3nt: TGTGCCAGCACCCTGTCAGGGGTAGGCCCTGACGATGAGCAGTTCTTC
v_gene: TRBV5-1; d_gene: -; abundance: -; j_gene: TRBJ2-3; CDR3aa: CASSLLGVGDTQYF; CDR3nt: TGCGCCAGCAGCTTGTTGGGCGTAGGAGATACGCAGTATTTT
v_gene: TRBV10-2; d_gene: -; abundance: -; j_gene: TRBJ2-3; CDR3aa: CASSDAGALTDTQYF; CDR3nt: TGCGCCAGCAGTGATGCGGGGGCACTCACAGATACGCAGTATTTT
v_gene: TRBV4-2; d_gene: -; abundance: -; j_gene: TRBJ1-5; CDR3aa: CASSQVVSGVLAYSNQPQHF; CDR3nt: TGTGCCAGCAGCCAAGTGGTTTCCGGGGTGCTGGCCTATAGCAATCAGCCCCAGCATTTT
v_gene: TRBV11-3; d_gene: -; abundance: -; j_gene: TRBJ2-7; CDR3aa: CASSSGGSGAYEQYF; CDR3nt: TGTGCCAGCAGCTCGGGGGGATCAGGGGCCTACGAGCAGTACTTC
v_gene: TRBV5-4; d_gene: -; abundance: -; j_gene: TRBJ1-2; CDR3aa: CASSFPGNYGYTF; CDR3nt: TGTGCCAGCAGCTTCCCGGGGAACTATGGCTACACCTTC
v_gene: TRBV7-2; d_gene: -; abundance: few; j_gene: TRBJ2-2; CDR3aa: CASSLMGGIGELFF; CDR3nt: TGTGCCAGCAGCTTAATGGGTGGAATCGGGGAGCTGTTTTTT
v_gene: TRBV7-9; d_gene: TRBD1; abundance: -; j_gene: TRBJ2-1; CDR3aa: CASSAGTGDYNEQFF; CDR3nt: TGTGCCAGCAGCGCCGGGACAGGGGACTACAATGAGCAGTTCTTC